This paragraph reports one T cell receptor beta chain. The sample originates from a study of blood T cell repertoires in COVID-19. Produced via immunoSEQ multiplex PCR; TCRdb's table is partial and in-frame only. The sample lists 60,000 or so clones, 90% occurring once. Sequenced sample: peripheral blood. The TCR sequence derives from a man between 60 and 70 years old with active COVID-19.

This CDR3 is CASSWGQGGSGNTIYF. The DNA of the CDR3 is TGCGCCAGCAGCTGGGGACAGGGTGGCTCTGGAAACACCATATATTTT. This chain connects TRBV5-1 to TRBJ1-3; 9 nucleotides line up with TRBD1. V shed 3 bases and J 0 bases; nucleotides not matched to a gene: 4. This CDR3 has 16 residues. Germline CDR1 reads SGHRS; CDR2 reads YFSETQ.